This T cell receptor beta chain was identified in a study of CD8+ T cells in alopecia areata. The study, taken as a whole, reports: In lesional scalp, particularly from alopecia totalis/universalis, clonality was higher than in normal scalp. Against the mouse data, patients shared TCRs less clearly, possibly for HLA reasons.

It was from alopecia areata patients that lesional scalp punch biopsies and peripheral blood were collected. Using a FACSAria, the CD4+ and CD8+ T cells were sorted from the PBMCs. Turning to this clone: The antigen is not known.

TCR sequencing used cDNA made by reverse transcription of extracted RNA. The protocol was immunoSEQ multiplex PCR, while the TCRdb copy is restricted to in-frame clones and leaves out a portion. The sample holds roughly 250,000 clones, roughly two thirds seen once. The V segment lost 5 bases and the J segment 0 bases; nucleotides outside the gene matches: 6. CDR3 size: 15 residues. Germline CDR1 SGHAT, CDR2 FQNNGV. This TCR was recovered from a human donor with alopecia areata. The specimen was CD4+ T cells sorted from blood, collected at week 0. The chain carries TRBV11-2 and TRBJ2-7; 8 bases agree with TRBD2. CDR3 protein: CASSPGLGRSYEQYF. For the CDR3, the DNA is TGTGCCAGCAGCCCGGGACTAGGGCGCTCCTACGAGCAGTACTTC.